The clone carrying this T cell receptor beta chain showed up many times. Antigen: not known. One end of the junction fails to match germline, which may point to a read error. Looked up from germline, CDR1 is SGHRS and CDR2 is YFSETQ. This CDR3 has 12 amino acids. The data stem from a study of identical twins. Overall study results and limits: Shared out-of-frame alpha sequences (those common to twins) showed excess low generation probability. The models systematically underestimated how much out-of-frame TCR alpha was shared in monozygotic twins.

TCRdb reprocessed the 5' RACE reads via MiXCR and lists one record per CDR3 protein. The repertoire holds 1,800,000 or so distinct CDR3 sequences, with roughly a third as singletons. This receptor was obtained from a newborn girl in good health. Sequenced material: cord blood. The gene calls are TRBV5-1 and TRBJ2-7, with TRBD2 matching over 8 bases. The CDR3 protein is CASSLGTSEQYF. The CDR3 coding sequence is TGTGCCAGCAGTTTAGGGACTAGCGAGCAGTACTTC.